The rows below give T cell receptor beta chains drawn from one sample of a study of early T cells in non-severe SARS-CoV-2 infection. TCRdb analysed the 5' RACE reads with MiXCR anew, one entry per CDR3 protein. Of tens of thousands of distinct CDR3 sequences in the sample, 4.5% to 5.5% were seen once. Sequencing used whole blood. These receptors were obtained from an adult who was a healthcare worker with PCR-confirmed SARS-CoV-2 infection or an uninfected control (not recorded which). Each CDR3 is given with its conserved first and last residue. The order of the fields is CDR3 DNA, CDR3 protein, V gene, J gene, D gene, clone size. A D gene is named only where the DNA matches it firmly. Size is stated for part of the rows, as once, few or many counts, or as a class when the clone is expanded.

cdr3_nt: TGTGCCAGCAGCCCAATGCGGGGGACCGGGGAGCTGTTTTTT; cdr3_aa: CASSPMRGTGELFF; v_call: TRBV11-2; j_call: TRBJ2-2; d_call: TRBD2; clone_size: -
cdr3_nt: TGTGCCTGGAGTACGGGACAGGGATATGGCTACACCTTC; cdr3_aa: CAWSTGQGYGYTF; v_call: TRBV30; j_call: TRBJ1-2; d_call: TRBD1; clone_size: many
cdr3_nt: TGTGCCAGCAGGGACAGGGACTATGGCTACACCTTC; cdr3_aa: CASRDRDYGYTF; v_call: TRBV25-1; j_call: TRBJ1-2; d_call: TRBD1; clone_size: -
cdr3_nt: TGTGCCAGTAGTATCCTACTAGCGGGAGGGACTGAGCAGTTCTTC; cdr3_aa: CASSILLAGGTEQFF; v_call: TRBV19; j_call: TRBJ2-1; d_call: TRBD2; clone_size: many
cdr3_nt: TGTGCCAGCAGTTTGTCGGGCCGGCCCTACGAGCAGTACTTC; cdr3_aa: CASSLSGRPYEQYF; v_call: TRBV12-3/TRBV12-4; j_call: TRBJ2-7; d_call: -; clone_size: many
cdr3_nt: TGTGCCAGCAGACCCCAAAGGGGATGGAACACTGAAGCTTTCTTT; cdr3_aa: CASRPQRGWNTEAFF; v_call: TRBV12-3/TRBV12-4; j_call: TRBJ1-1; d_call: -; clone_size: -
cdr3_nt: TGTGCCAGCAGCTTATCGGCTTGCGGGGGCAATCAGCCCCAGCATTTT; cdr3_aa: CASSLSACGGNQPQHF; v_call: TRBV7-3; j_call: TRBJ1-5; d_call: -; clone_size: many
cdr3_nt: TGTGCCAGCAGCCCCTTGGCCGCGGGAGGGCCCCGTAGTGAGCAGTTCTTC; cdr3_aa: CASSPLAAGGPRSEQFF; v_call: TRBV11-2; j_call: TRBJ2-1; d_call: TRBD2; clone_size: few
cdr3_nt: TGCAGCGTCCGACATGGAGAGACCCAGTACTTC; cdr3_aa: CSVRHGETQYF; v_call: TRBV29-1; j_call: TRBJ2-5; d_call: -; clone_size: -
cdr3_nt: TGTGCCAGCAGCGACAGGGACAGGGGGCTCGAGCAGTACTTC; cdr3_aa: CASSDRDRGLEQYF; v_call: TRBV7-8; j_call: TRBJ2-7; d_call: TRBD1; clone_size: many
cdr3_nt: TGTGCCTGGAGCACGTGGGAATACGAGCAGTACTTC; cdr3_aa: CAWSTWEYEQYF; v_call: TRBV30; j_call: TRBJ2-7; d_call: -; clone_size: few